Following are 25 T cell receptor beta chains from one sample sequenced in a study of early T cells in non-severe SARS-CoV-2 infection. TCRdb re-derived calls from the 5' RACE reads in MiXCR, one entry per CDR3 protein. This table has more than 60,000 distinct CDR3 sequences, 13% appearing once. The sample consisted of whole blood. These receptors were obtained from an adult who was a healthcare worker with PCR-confirmed SARS-CoV-2 infection or an uninfected control (not recorded which).

The sample holds many counts of this clonotype. The chain combines TRBV12-3 or TRBV12-4 with TRBJ2-3; D gene uncertain. V was cut by 5 bases and J by 2 bases, with 11 bases left in between. The CDR3 totals 14 residues. The CDR3 DNA reads TGTGCCAGCAGTGGCTATCCCGCCACAGATACGCAGTATTTT. The encoded protein is CASSGYPATDTQYF.

This clonotype was detected ten times or more. The chain combines TRBV30 with TRBJ2-2; D not resolved. Germline CDR1 and CDR2: GTSNPN and SVGIG (reference sequence). Trimming removed 0 bases at V and 4 bases at J, with 9 bases between. The CDR3 is 14 residues long. CDR3: CAWSVLLSTGELFF. The CDR3 DNA is TGTGCCTGGAGTGTTCTCCTCAGCACCGGGGAGCTGTTTTTT.

In this sample, this clonotype turned up a few times. V usage is TRBV4-1 and J usage is TRBJ2-2, with TRBD2 identical over 7 bases. The junction had 14 bases not matched to a gene; V was cut back by 2 bases and J by 5 bases. The CDR3 length is 18 residues. The V gene's germline CDR1 is MGHRA and CDR2 YSYEKL. The CDR3 bases are TGCGCCAGCAGCCAACCTCCGGTTTGGCTAGCGGATACCGGGGAGCTGTTTTTT. Protein product: CASSQPPVWLADTGELFF.

This clonotype was counted only a few times. The chain couples TRBV19 to TRBJ1-6, with unresolved D. Germline CDR1 and CDR2: LNHDA and SQIVND (reference sequence). CDR3 length equals 13 residues. With 4 bases removed from V and 12 bases from J, the gap between germline ends came to 13 bases. The CDR3 nucleotides are TGTGCCAGTAGTACCTCCCCCGCGGTACCCCTCCACTTT. Protein product: CASSTSPAVPLHF. The whole variable domain, remainder taken from reference TRBV19 and TRBJ1-6, is DGGITQSPKYLFRKEGQNVTLSCEQNLNHDAMYWYRQDPGQGLRLIYYSQIVNDFQKGDIAEGYSVSREKKESFPLTVTSAQKNPTAFYLCASSTSPAVPLHFGNGTRLTVT.

This clonotype was counted between two and nine times. The chain links TRBV3-1 to TRBJ1-6, with D unclear. The V end lost 4 bases, the J end lost 5 bases, and 15 bases lay between the germline ends. CDR3 length equals 16 residues. Germline CDR1 LGHDT, CDR2 YNNKEL (reference sequence). The CDR3: CASSRRPGSNNSPLHF. The CDR3 coding sequence is TGTGCCAGCAGCCGCCGCCCGGGATCCAATAATTCACCCCTCCACTTT.

The J gene is TRBJ2-1, the V gene TRBV9; TRBD2 might be the D (6 bases). Germline V gene data show CDR1 as SGDLS and CDR2 as YYNGEE. This CDR3 has 14 amino acids. Trimming pared 4 bases from V and 9 bases from J, leaving 17 bases between. CDR3 residues: CASSPRLAAFEQFF. CDR3 sequence (DNA): TGTGCCAGCAGCCCCCGGTTAGCGGCCTTTGAGCAGTTCTTC.

This clonotype came up many times. This sequence joins TRBV3-1 and TRBJ2-5, with no clear D. Germline lookup yields CDR1 LGHDT and CDR2 YNNKEL (reference sequence). Trimming cost V 3 bases and J 2 bases, with 10 bases left between them. The CDR3 spans 14 residues. The CDR3 DNA is TGTGCCAGCAGCCATTGGACGGAACAAGAGACCCAGTACTTC. Its protein product is CASSHWTEQETQYF.

In its sample, this clonotype was seen many times. This chain joins TRBV4-1 and TRBJ2-7, with TRBD2 as a possible D gene (7 bases). Deletions cut 1 base from V and 3 bases from J, with 19 bases between. In germline, CDR1 is MGHRA, CDR2 YSYEKL. The CDR3 extends over 17 amino acids. The CDR3 sequence is CASSQVEDPGGRYEQYF. CDR3 DNA sequence: TGCGCCAGCAGCCAAGTGGAGGACCCGGGGGGCCGCTACGAGCAGTACTTC.

The rearrangement links TRBV4-1 to TRBJ2-3, with 7 bases identical to TRBD2. J lost 4 bases, V lost 1 base, and 14 bases had no gene match. This CDR3 region has 18 residues. Germline V gene sequence: CDR1 MGHRA, CDR2 YSYEKL. The CDR3 sequence is CASSQGAAGVPAADTQYF. In DNA form, the CDR3 reads TGCGCCAGCAGCCAAGGGGCTGCGGGAGTACCTGCGGCAGATACGCAGTATTTT.

The chain combines TRBV7-7 with TRBJ2-3; unclear D gene. V lost 1 base and J 5 bases, leaving 7 bases between the germline ends. The germline V gene encodes CDR1 SSHAT and CDR2 FNYEAQ (reference sequence). The CDR3 loop spans 13 amino acids. This CDR3 is CASSLGVEDTQYF. CDR3 coding DNA: TGTGCCAGCAGCTTAGGAGTGGAAGATACGCAGTATTTT.

This clonotype was seen a few times. The chain is built from TRBV6-1 and TRBJ2-7; 9 positions match TRBD2. CDR1 and CDR2 (germline): MNHNS, SASEGT. Trimming removed 5 bases from V and 7 bases from J; junction bases left unmatched: 12. The CDR3 consists of 15 residues. CDR3 sequence reads: CASSPSGAGWGEQYF. CDR3 nucleotides: TGTGCCAGCAGTCCTAGCGGGGCCGGTTGGGGAGAGCAGTACTTC.

The chain combines TRBV20-1 with TRBJ2-3, with 13 bases identical to TRBD2. V lost 5 bases and J lost 3; bases outside the gene matches: 11. In germline, CDR1 is DFQATT, CDR2 SNEGSKA (reference sequence). The CDR3 contains 17 residues. The CDR3 DNA follows: TGCAGTGCTCCTGGACTAGCGGGAGTTATGGCGACAGATACGCAGTATTTT. It specifies CSAPGLAGVMATDTQYF.

This clonotype was seen more than once but under ten times. This chain joins TRBV12-3 or TRBV12-4 and TRBJ1-3; TRBD1 agrees at 7 bases. Unmatched junction bases numbered 11, after V lost 5 bases and J lost 4 bases. This CDR3 comprises 16 residues. Here the CDR3 DNA reads TGTGCCAGCAGTCCTTACAGACAGGGCGCAGGAAACACCATATATTTT. It is translated as CASSPYRQGAGNTIYF.

The genes are TRBV29-1 and TRBJ2-2; D gene uncertain. Trimming took 6 bases from V and 6 from J, leaving 11 bases between them. Germline V gene data show CDR1 as SQVTM and CDR2 as ANQGSEA. The CDR3 spans 12 residues. For the CDR3, the DNA is TGCAGCGTAGCACAAAACTCCGGGGAGCTGTTTTTT. This sequence encodes CSVAQNSGELFF.

The chain is built from TRBV29-1 and TRBJ2-1; the D is unclear. Trimming stripped 4 bases from V and 9 bases from J, with 13 bases between. Germline CDR1 and CDR2: SQVTM and ANQGSEA. This CDR3 has 12 residues. The CDR3 DNA reads as TGCAGCGTTGGCGCCCGCCCCAGTGAGCAGTTCTTC. It translates to CSVGARPSEQFF.

This clonotype was found once. V usage is TRBV5-1 and J usage is TRBJ2-2; D is uncertain. V shed 6 bases and J shed 7 bases, with 22 bases lying between them. This CDR3 is built from 16 residues. Germline CDR1 SGHRS, CDR2 YFSETQ. As DNA, the CDR3 is TGCGCCAGCATTTCGGCCCCCATGTTTAAAGGCGGGGAGCTGTTTTTT. The encoded protein is CASISAPMFKGGELFF.

In this sample, this clonotype turned up many times. V usage is TRBV20-1 and J usage is TRBJ2-3, with 11 bases matching TRBD2. With V trimmed by 5 bases and J by 4 bases, 5 bases remained unmatched. The length of the CDR3 is 14 residues. Looked up from germline, CDR1 is DFQATT and CDR2 is SNEGSKA (reference sequence). This CDR3 reads CSASLAGGSDTQYF. CDR3 nucleotides: TGCAGTGCTTCTCTAGCGGGAGGATCAGATACGCAGTATTTT.

This clonotype was detected ten times or more. The V gene is TRBV5-6, the J gene TRBJ2-3; no clear D. There are 11 residues in the CDR3. Germline V CDR1 and CDR2: SGHDT, YYEEEE. Trimming removed 2 bases from V and 5 bases from J, with 3 bases in between. CDR3 nucleotide sequence: TGTGCCAGCAGCTTCGGAGATACGCAGTATTTT. This encodes CASSFGDTQYF. The full variable domain, rest sourced from reference TRBV5-6 and TRBJ2-3, is DAGVTQSPTHLIKTRGQQVTLRCSPKSGHDTVSWYQQALGQGPQFIFQYYEEEERQRGNFPDRFSGHQFPNYSSELNVNALLLGDSALYLCASSFGDTQYFGPGTRLTVL.

This clonotype was counted between two and nine times. V and J are TRBV6-6 and TRBJ1-3; a possible D gene is TRBD1 (5 bases). V dropped 2 bases and J dropped 0 bases, with 14 bases sitting between them. Germline lookup yields CDR1 MNHNY and CDR2 SVGAGI (reference sequence). This CDR3 is 17 amino acids long. The CDR3 DNA reads as TGTGCCAGCAGTTACGGCCTGGGGGTGAGCTCTGGAAACACCATATATTTT. Amino acid sequence: CASSYGLGVSSGNTIYF.

V is TRBV20-1 and J is TRBJ2-1; D is ambiguous. The CDR3 is made up of 15 amino acids. Germline V lookup: CDR1 DFQATT, CDR2 SNEGSKA (reference sequence). V was trimmed by 5 bases and J by 0 bases, leaving 14 bases between them. The CDR3 DNA sequence: TGCAGTGCTTTTACACGGGCGAGCTCCTACAATGAGCAGTTCTTC. It is translated as CSAFTRASSYNEQFF.

This clonotype has just a few counts. The chain employs TRBV6-4 and TRBJ2-3, with D uncertain. The CDR3 has 14 residues. Trimming removed 2 bases at V and 1 base at J, with 7 bases between. The V gene's germline CDR1 is MRHNA and CDR2 SNTAGT. The CDR3 sequence is CASSDGSGTDTQYF. The DNA for the CDR3 is TGTGCCAGCAGTGACGGATCCGGCACAGATACGCAGTATTTT.

This clonotype was found a few times. This rearrangement joins TRBV27 to TRBJ1-1, with a possible D match to TRBD1 (5 bases). The CDR3 contains 18 residues. Germline lookup yields CDR1 MNHEY and CDR2 SMNVEV (reference sequence). Trimming cost V 5 bases and J 3 bases, with 25 bases left between them. The CDR3 sequence: CASSPYRGGSGSDTEAFF. DNA of the CDR3: TGTGCCAGCAGTCCCTATAGGGGTGGGTCGGGGAGTGACACTGAAGCTTTCTTT.

The chain combines TRBV28 with TRBJ2-3, with a possible D match to TRBD2 (6 bases). Per germline, CDR1 MDHEN and CDR2 SYDVKM. Trimming shortened V by 6 bases and J by 1 base, and 11 bases separated the two germline ends. This CDR3 is 14 amino acids long. CDR3 sequence (DNA): TGTGCCAGCAGCTTAAGACTAGGCACAGATACGCAGTATTTT. Amino acid sequence: CASSLRLGTDTQYF.

The chain joins TRBV30 to TRBJ2-3; a possible D gene is TRBD2 (5 bases). The V gene lost 5 bases and the J gene lost 2 bases, with 11 bases spanning the gap. CDR1 and CDR2 from the germline V gene are GTSNPN and SVGIG (reference sequence). The length of the CDR3 is 13 residues. DNA of the CDR3: TGTGCCTGGGGGAAGCGGCCCACAGATACGCAGTATTTT. Amino acid sequence: CAWGKRPTDTQYF.

This clonotype was seen a few times. The gene calls are TRBV19 and TRBJ1-5; D call uncertain. V was cut by 7 bases and J by 6 bases, with 10 bases left in between. The germline V gene encodes CDR1 LNHDA and CDR2 SQIVND (reference sequence). This CDR3 spans 12 amino acids. As DNA, the CDR3 is TGTGCCAGTACTGCTTTTGGTCAGCCCCAGCATTTT. This encodes CASTAFGQPQHF.